Each of the 21 T cell receptor beta chains below was sequenced from the same sample in a study of blood T cells in healthy people across ages. With a J-beta primer mix and a sample-barcoded 5' primer, a second PCR ran about 7 to 12 cycles. TCRdb passed the 5' RACE reads through MiXCR, listing each CDR3 protein once. The sample shows approximately 290,000 distinct CDR3 sequences, 27% of them seen only once. Specimen: blood. These receptors were collected from a woman in her 70s in good health.

This clonotype occurred a few times. This chain connects TRBV28 to TRBJ2-1; D is unclear. V dropped 2 bases and J dropped 7 bases, with 6 bases sitting between them. The V gene's germline CDR1 is MDHEN and CDR2 SYDVKM. The CDR3 covers 12 residues. The DNA for the CDR3 is TGTGCCAGCAGTTTAGTGAGGAATGAGCAGTTCTTC. This translates into CASSLVRNEQFF.

The count of this clonotype is one. CDR3 amino acids: CASSYTEDNEQFF. For the CDR3, the DNA is TGTGCCAGCAGCTACACAGAGGACAATGAGCAGTTCTTC. V gene TRBV7-2 combines with J gene TRBJ2-1; no definite D call. Germline V gene lookup returns CDR1 SGHTA and CDR2 FQGNSA. The CDR3 has 13 amino acids. The germline V and J ends were trimmed by 4 bases and 5 bases, with 9 bases remaining between them.

The CDR3 coding sequence is TGTGCCAGCAGCCTCGGGAGCTTCTCCTACAATGAGCAGTTCTTC. It codes for CASSLGSFSYNEQFF. The V gene is TRBV7-3, the J gene TRBJ2-1; perhaps TRBD2 as D (6 bases). The V end was cut by 5 bases, the J end by 0 bases, with 11 bases between. The CDR3 totals 15 residues. Germline V gene data show CDR1 as SGHTA and CDR2 as FQGTGA.

The chain couples TRBV4-1 to TRBJ1-4; no clear D gene. Germline CDR1 and CDR2: MGHRA and YSYEKL. The CDR3 consists of 14 residues. Trimming removed 3 bases at V and 3 bases at J, with 8 bases between. CDR3: CASSQQTANEKLFF. DNA for the CDR3: TGCGCCAGCAGCCAGCAGACCGCTAATGAAAAACTGTTTTTT.

In its sample, this clonotype was seen once. This chain links TRBV28 with TRBJ2-3; 8 bases map to TRBD2. Losses at the gene ends were 6 bases for V and 2 bases for J; bases not matched to a gene: 13. From germline, CDR1 is MDHEN and CDR2 SYDVKM. CDR3 length equals 17 residues. CDR3 nucleotide sequence: TGTGCCAGCAGGCCCTATCCCAGCGGGGGCCCCACAGATACGCAGTATTTT. Protein: CASRPYPSGGPTDTQYF.

This clonotype was observed a few times. The V and J genes are TRBV2 and TRBJ1-3, with D unresolved. CDR1 and CDR2 (germline): SNHLY, FYNNEI. V was shortened by 6 bases and J by 3 bases, with 6 bases between the two germline ends. This CDR3 has 12 residues. CDR3 protein: CASRDLGNTIYF. The CDR3 DNA reads as TGTGCCAGCAGGGATCTTGGAAACACCATATATTTT.

This chain connects TRBV3-1 to TRBJ2-7; TRBD2 agrees at 7 bases. The CDR3 covers 17 residues. Germline V gene sequence: CDR1 LGHDT, CDR2 YNNKEL (reference sequence). The J segment lost 4 bases and the V segment lost 0 bases, leaving 12 bases of the junction unmatched. The CDR3 DNA reads as TGTGCCAGCAGCCAAGATGACGCAGCGGGATACTCATACGAGCAGTACTTC. It specifies CASSQDDAAGYSYEQYF.

This rearrangement joins TRBV20-1 to TRBJ1-3, with 7 bases fitting TRBD1. V lost 2 bases to trimming and J lost 0 bases; unmatched junction nucleotides: 10. The length of the CDR3 is 17 residues. Germline V gene data show CDR1 as DFQATT and CDR2 as SNEGSKA (reference sequence). The CDR3 sequence is CSARPAGGLSSGNTIYF. Written as DNA, the CDR3 is TGCAGTGCTAGACCCGCAGGGGGTCTATCCTCTGGAAACACCATATATTTT.

The chain recombines TRBV6-1 with TRBJ2-5; either TRBD1 or TRBD2 may fit D (5 bases each). Germline V lookup: CDR1 MNHNS, CDR2 SASEGT. This CDR3 spans 12 amino acids. With 7 bases removed from V and 5 bases from J, the gap between germline ends came to 11 bases. In nucleotides, the CDR3 is TGTGCCAGCACCTGGGGGAAGGAGACCCAGTACTTC. This gives the protein CASTWGKETQYF.

The chain links TRBV4-3 to TRBJ1-2; TRBD1 is a possible D gene (5 bases). V was pared by 0 bases and J by 2 bases, with 13 bases between. The CDR3 runs 16 residues. Germline values: CDR1 LGHNA, CDR2 YSLEER. CDR3 DNA sequence: TGCGCCAGCAGCCAAGATCGGGGCGGAACCAACTATGGCTACACCTTC. Its protein is CASSQDRGGTNYGYTF.

The chain combines TRBV11-2 with TRBJ2-1; D possibly corresponds to TRBD2 (7 bases). V was pared by 4 bases and J by 4 bases, with 20 bases between. This CDR3 comprises 17 residues. CDR1 and CDR2 from the germline V gene are SGHAT and FQNNGV. The DNA of the CDR3 is TGTGCCAGCAGCTCAAGGGGGGGGACGCACCCTTACAATGAGCAGTTCTTC. This translates into CASSSRGGTHPYNEQFF. Full variable domain (missing parts from reference TRBV11-2 and TRBJ2-1): EAGVAQSPRYKIIEKRQSVAFWCNPISGHATLYWYQQILGQGPKLLIQFQNNGVVDDSQLPKDRFSAERLKGVDSTLKIQPAKLEDSAVYLCASSSRGGTHPYNEQFFGPGTRLTVL.

This chain uses TRBV3-1 with TRBJ1-2; maybe TRBD1 (6 bases). Germline CDR1 LGHDT, CDR2 YNNKEL (reference sequence). Trimming pared 4 bases from V and 1 base from J, leaving 13 bases between. This CDR3 region has 15 residues. The CDR3 region has the DNA TGTGCCAGCAGCCGACAGGACACAATTAACTATGGCTACACCTTC. Amino acid sequence: CASSRQDTINYGYTF.

Many counts were recorded for this clonotype. The chain is built from TRBV4-3 and TRBJ1-2; D remains ambiguous. The length of the CDR3 is 16 residues. CDR1 LGHNA and CDR2 YSLEER come from the germline V gene. V was cut by 0 bases and J by 7 bases, with 18 bases left in between. The CDR3 loop is CASSQELDGRNSGYTF. Written as DNA, the CDR3 is TGCGCCAGCAGCCAAGAACTGGACGGCCGCAATTCTGGCTACACCTTC.

V usage is TRBV6-2 or TRBV6-3 and J usage is TRBJ2-7; D is possibly TRBD2 (6 bases). The CDR3 loop spans 14 amino acids. Germline CDR1 reads MNHEY; CDR2 reads SVGEGT. V dropped 2 bases and J dropped 3 bases, with 11 bases sitting between them. For the CDR3, the DNA is TGTGCCAGCAGTTACAGCGGGCGGTTCTACGAGCAGTACTTC. Translated, it gives CASSYSGRFYEQYF.

In its sample, this clonotype was seen a few times. The chain joins TRBV6-6 to TRBJ1-4; perhaps TRBD1 as D (5 bases). Germline V gene lookup returns CDR1 MNHNY and CDR2 SVGAGI (reference sequence). The V gene lost 10 bases and the J gene lost 8 bases, with 17 bases spanning the gap. The CDR3 totals 13 residues. The DNA of the CDR3 is TGTGCCACCAAGGACCGCGAGGGGGAAAAACTGTTTTTT. Protein: CATKDREGEKLFF.

This clonotype was seen at least ten times. J is TRBJ1-1 and V is TRBV6-2 or TRBV6-3, with D unclear. Germline assignment: CDR1 MNHEY and CDR2 SVGEGT. CDR3 length: 16 residues. V was pared by 0 bases and J by 6 bases, with 17 bases between. The CDR3 DNA reads TGTGCCAGCAGTTACTCGAAGCGAAGAGGTACGGCTGAAGCTTTCTTT. Its protein is CASSYSKRRGTAEAFF.

This clonotype was seen more than once but under ten times. The chain has TRBV19 and TRBJ1-2, with D possibly matching TRBD1 (6 bases). V lost 5 bases, J lost 4 bases, and 17 bases lay in between. CDR3 size: 15 residues. The germline V gene has CDR1 LNHDA and CDR2 SQIVND (reference sequence). CDR3 loop: CASSLDRGKTYGYTF. In DNA, the CDR3 is TGTGCCAGTAGTTTGGACAGAGGGAAAACCTATGGCTACACCTTC.

This chain connects TRBV2 to TRBJ2-5, with TRBD1 matching 12 bases. Judging by the DNA end, TRBJ2-7 fits better; the J call may be wrong. Germline CDR1 reads SNHLY; CDR2 reads FYNNEI. The CDR3 has 14 residues. DNA of the CDR3: TGTGCCAGCAGTGCCGGGACAGGGGGCTCCGAGCAGTACTTC. Translated, it gives CASSAGTGGSEQYF.

The chain is built from TRBV12-3 or TRBV12-4 and TRBJ2-2; D is uncertain. There are 16 residues in the CDR3. V was pared by 0 bases and J by 4 bases, with 12 bases between. CDR3 nucleotides: TGTGCCAGCAGTTTAGCGCTTGTGGACGGCACCGGGGAGCTGTTTTTT. This translates into CASSLALVDGTGELFF.

The CDR3 sequence is CASSEPGLANEQYF. CDR3 in DNA: TGTGCCAGCAGCGAGCCGGGACTAGCTAACGAGCAGTACTTC. V usage is TRBV7-2 and J usage is TRBJ2-7, with 9 bases identical to TRBD2. After removal of 5 bases from V and 5 bases from J, the junction contained 7 bases not matched to a gene. The CDR3 totals 14 residues. Germline CDR1 SGHTA, CDR2 FQGNSA.

As for this clonotype: Mismatch with germline at one junction end may stem from a read error. CDR3 DNA: TGCGCCAGCAGCTTGGCGGCGACAGGGCTCGGGGCCAACGTCCTGACCTTC. Amino acid sequence: CASSLAATGLGANVLTF. This chain uses TRBV5-1 with TRBJ2-6; 7 bases align to TRBD1. The CDR3 has 17 amino acids. CDR1 and CDR2 from the germline V gene are SGHRS and YFSETQ.